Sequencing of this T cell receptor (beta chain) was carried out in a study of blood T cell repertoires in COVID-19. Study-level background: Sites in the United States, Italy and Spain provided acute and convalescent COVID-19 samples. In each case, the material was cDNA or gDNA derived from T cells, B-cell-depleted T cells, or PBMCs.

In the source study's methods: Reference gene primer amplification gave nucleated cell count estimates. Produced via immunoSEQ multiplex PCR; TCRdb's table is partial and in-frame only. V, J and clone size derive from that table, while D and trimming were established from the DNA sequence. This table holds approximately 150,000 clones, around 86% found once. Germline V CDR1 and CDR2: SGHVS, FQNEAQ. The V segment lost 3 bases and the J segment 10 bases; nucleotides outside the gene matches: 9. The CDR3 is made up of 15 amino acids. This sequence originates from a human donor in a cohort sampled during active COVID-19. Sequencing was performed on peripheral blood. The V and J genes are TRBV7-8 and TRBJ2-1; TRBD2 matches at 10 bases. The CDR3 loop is CASSFWLAGEREQFF. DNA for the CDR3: TGTGCCAGCAGCTTCTGGCTAGCGGGAGAGAGGGAGCAGTTCTTC. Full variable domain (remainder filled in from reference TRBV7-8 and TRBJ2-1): GAGVSQSPRYKVAKRGQDVALRCDPISGHVSLFWYQQALGQGPEFLTYFQNEAQLDKSGLPSDRFFAERPEGSVSTLKIQRTQQEDSAVYLCASSFWLAGEREQFFGPGTRLTVL.